This T cell receptor beta chain was obtained from a study of PD-1 blockade in classical Hodgkin lymphoma. In the study overall: Intravenous delivery of nivolumab at 3 mg/kg to patients occurred every 2 weeks. Broader study findings: Before treatment, complete responders showed about the same diversity as newly diagnosed patients.

Sequenced by immunoSEQ multiplex PCR; TCRdb stores in-frame clones only, minus some. Altogether around 25,000 clones are present, under 85% being singletons, with the ten largest covering approximately 21%. The time point here: cycle 4 day 1 (C4D1), after less than 7 weeks of nivolumab. Following autologous stem cell transplantation, relapse occurred in every patient, and exposure to brentuximab vedotin varied. Per germline, CDR1 SGHDT and CDR2 YYEEEE. The CDR3 length is 16 residues. V dropped 4 bases and J dropped 0 bases, with 14 bases sitting between them. A word on this clone: Its antigen is not identified. Other nucleotide sequences from this sample produce the same CDR3.

This receptor was obtained from a human donor with classical Hodgkin lymphoma. The sample in question was peripheral blood mononuclear cells (PBMCs), obtained before the fourth cycle of nivolumab. This chain links TRBV5-6 with TRBJ1-3; D is unresolved. The CDR3 loop reads CASSERRTHSGNTIYF. The CDR3, as DNA: TGTGCCAGCAGCGAAAGACGGACCCACTCTGGAAACACCATATATTTT.